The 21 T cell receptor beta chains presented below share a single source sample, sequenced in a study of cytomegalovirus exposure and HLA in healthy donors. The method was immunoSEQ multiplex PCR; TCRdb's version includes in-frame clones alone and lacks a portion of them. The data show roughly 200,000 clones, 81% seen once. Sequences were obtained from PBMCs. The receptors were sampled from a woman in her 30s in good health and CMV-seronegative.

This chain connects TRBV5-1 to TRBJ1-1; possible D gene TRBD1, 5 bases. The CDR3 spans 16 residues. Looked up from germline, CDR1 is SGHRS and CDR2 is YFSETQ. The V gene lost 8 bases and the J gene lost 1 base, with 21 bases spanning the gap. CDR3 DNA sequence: TGCGCCAGTAAGCCCGGGGGGATACTAAGGAACACTGAAGCTTTCTTT. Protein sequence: CASKPGGILRNTEAFF.

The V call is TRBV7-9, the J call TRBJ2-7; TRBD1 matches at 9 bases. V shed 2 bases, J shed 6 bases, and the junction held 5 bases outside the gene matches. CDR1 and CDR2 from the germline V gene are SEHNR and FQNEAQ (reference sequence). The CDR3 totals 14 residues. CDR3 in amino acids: CASSLQDRGLEQYF. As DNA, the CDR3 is TGTGCCAGCAGCTTACAGGACAGGGGACTCGAGCAGTACTTC. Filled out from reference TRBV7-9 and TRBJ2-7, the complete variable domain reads DTGVSQNPRHKITKRGQNVTFRCDPISEHNRLYWYRQTLGQGPEFLTYFQNEAQLEKSRLLSDRFSAERPKGSFSTLEIQRTEQGDSAMYLCASSLQDRGLEQYFGPGTRLTVT.

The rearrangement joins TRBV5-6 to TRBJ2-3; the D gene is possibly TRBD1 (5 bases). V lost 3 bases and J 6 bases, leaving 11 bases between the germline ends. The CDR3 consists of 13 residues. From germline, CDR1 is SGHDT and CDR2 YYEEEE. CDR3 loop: CASSSRVSDTQYF. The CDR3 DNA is TGTGCCAGCAGCTCCAGGGTCAGCGATACGCAGTATTTT.

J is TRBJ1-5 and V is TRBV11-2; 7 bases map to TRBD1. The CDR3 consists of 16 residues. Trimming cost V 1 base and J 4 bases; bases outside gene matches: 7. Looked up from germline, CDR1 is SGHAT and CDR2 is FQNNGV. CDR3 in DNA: TGTGCCAGCAGCTTAGGAGCGGCAGGGGGAAATCAGCCCCAGCATTTT. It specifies CASSLGAAGGNQPQHF.

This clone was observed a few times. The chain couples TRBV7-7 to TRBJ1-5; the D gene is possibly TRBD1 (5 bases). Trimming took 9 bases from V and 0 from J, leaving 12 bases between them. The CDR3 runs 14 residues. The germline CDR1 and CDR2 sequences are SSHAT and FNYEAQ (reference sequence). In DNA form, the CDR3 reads TGTGCCAGAATGGGGGGGTATAGCAATCAGCCCCAGCATTTT. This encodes CARMGGYSNQPQHF. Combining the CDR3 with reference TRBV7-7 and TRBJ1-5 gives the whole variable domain GAGVSQSPRYKVTKRGQDVTLRCDPISSHATLYWYQQALGQGPEFLTYFNYEAQPDKSGLPSDRFSAERPEGSISTLTIQRTEQRDSAMYRCARMGGYSNQPQHFGDGTRLSIL.

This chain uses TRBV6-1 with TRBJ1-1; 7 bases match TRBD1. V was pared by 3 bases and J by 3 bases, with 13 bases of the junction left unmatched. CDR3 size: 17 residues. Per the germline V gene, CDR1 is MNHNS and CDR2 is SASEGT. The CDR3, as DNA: TGTGCCAGCAGTGATTACAGGGGACCTACGGGTGACACTGAAGCTTTCTTT. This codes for CASSDYRGPTGDTEAFF.

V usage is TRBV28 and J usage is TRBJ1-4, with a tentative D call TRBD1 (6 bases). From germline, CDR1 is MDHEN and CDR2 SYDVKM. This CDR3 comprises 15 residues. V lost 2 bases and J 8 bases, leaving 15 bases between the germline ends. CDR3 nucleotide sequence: TGTGCCAGCAGTTTACGGGGGGGGCGTACGGAAAAACTGTTTTTT. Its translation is CASSLRGGRTEKLFF. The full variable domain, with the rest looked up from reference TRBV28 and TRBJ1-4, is DVKVTQSSRYLVKRTGEKVFLECVQDMDHENMFWYRQDPGLGLRLIYFSYDVKMKEKGDIPEGYSVSREKKERFSLILESASTNQTSMYLCASSLRGGRTEKLFFGSGTQLSVL.

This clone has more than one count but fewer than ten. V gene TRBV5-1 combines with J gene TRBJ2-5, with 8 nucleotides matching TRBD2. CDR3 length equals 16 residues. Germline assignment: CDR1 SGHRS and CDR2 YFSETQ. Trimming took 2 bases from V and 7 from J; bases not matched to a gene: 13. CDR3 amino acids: CASSFGGLVVDGTQYF. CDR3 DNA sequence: TGCGCCAGCAGCTTCGGGGGACTAGTAGTTGATGGGACCCAGTACTTC.

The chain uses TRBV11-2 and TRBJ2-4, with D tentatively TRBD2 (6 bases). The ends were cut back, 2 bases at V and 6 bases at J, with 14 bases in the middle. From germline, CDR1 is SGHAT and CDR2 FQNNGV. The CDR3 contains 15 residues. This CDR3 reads CASSLMDYGGNIQYF. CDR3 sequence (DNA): TGTGCCAGCAGCTTAATGGACTATGGGGGAAACATTCAGTACTTC. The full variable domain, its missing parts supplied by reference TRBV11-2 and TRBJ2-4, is EAGVAQSPRYKIIEKRQSVAFWCNPISGHATLYWYQQILGQGPKLLIQFQNNGVVDDSQLPKDRFSAERLKGVDSTLKIQPAKLEDSAVYLCASSLMDYGGNIQYFGAGTRLSVL.

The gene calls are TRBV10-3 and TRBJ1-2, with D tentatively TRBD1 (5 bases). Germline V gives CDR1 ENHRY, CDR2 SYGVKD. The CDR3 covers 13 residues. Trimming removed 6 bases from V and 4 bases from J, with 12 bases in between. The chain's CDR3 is CAIRNTGVYGYTF. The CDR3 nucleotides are TGTGCCATCAGGAACACAGGAGTCTATGGCTACACCTTC.

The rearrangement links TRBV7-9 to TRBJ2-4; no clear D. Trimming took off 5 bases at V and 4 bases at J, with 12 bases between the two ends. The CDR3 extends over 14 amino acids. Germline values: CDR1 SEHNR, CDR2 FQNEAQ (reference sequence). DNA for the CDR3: TGTGCCAGCAGCGCTACTCCGAGTAAAAACATTCAGTACTTC. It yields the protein CASSATPSKNIQYF.

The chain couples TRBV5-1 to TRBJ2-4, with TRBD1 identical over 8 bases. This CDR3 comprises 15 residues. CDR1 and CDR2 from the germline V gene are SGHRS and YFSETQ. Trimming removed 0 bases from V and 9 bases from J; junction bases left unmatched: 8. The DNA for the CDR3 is TGCGCCAGCAGCTTGGCCGGTGACAGGGGCGCCATTCAGTACTTC. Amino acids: CASSLAGDRGAIQYF. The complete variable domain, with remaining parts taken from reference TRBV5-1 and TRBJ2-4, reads KAGVTQTPRYLIKTRGQQVTLSCSPISGHRSVSWYQQTPGQGLQFLFEYFSETQRNKGNFPGRFSGRQFSNSRSEMNVSTLELGDSALYLCASSLAGDRGAIQYFGAGTRLSVL.

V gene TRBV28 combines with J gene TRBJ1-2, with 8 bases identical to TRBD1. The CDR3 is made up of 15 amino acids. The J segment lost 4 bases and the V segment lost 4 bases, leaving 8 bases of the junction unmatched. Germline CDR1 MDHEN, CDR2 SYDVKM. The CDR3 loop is CASSSSGDRRYGYTF. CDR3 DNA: TGTGCCAGCAGTTCAAGTGGGGACAGGCGCTATGGCTACACCTTC.

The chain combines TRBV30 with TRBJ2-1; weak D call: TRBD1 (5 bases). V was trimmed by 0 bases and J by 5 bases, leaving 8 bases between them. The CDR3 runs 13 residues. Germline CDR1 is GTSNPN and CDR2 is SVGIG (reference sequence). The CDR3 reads CAWSVPGNNEQFF. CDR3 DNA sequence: TGTGCCTGGAGTGTCCCAGGGAACAATGAGCAGTTCTTC.

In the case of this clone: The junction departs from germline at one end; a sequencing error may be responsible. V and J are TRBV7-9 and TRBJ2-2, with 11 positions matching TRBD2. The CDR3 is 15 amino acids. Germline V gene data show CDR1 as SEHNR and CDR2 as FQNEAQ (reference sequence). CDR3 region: CASTLAGGFPGELFF. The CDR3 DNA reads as TGTGCCAGCACCTTAGCGGGAGGGTTTCCCGGGGAGCTGTTTTTT.

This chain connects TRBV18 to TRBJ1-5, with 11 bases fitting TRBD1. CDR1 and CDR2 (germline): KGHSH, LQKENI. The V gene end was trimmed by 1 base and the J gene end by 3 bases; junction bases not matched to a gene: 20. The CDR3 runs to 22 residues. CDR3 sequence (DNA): TGTGCCAGCTCACCACGCGTGTTCGGGACAGGGGGGACCGGAACGACCAATCAGCCCCAGCATTTT. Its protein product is CASSPRVFGTGGTGTTNQPQHF.

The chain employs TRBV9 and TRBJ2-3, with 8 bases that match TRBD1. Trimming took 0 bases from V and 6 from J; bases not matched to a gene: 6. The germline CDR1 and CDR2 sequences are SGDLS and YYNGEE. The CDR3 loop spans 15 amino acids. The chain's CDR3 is CASSVGSRGLDTQYF. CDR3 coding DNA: TGTGCCAGCAGCGTAGGGAGCAGGGGGCTGGATACGCAGTATTTT.

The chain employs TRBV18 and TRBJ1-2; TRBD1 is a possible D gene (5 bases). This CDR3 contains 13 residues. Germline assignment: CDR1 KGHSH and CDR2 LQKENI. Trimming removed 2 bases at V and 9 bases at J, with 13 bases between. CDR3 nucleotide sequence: TGTGCCAGCTCACCAATGGTCGGGGGAAGCTACACCTTC. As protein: CASSPMVGGSYTF.

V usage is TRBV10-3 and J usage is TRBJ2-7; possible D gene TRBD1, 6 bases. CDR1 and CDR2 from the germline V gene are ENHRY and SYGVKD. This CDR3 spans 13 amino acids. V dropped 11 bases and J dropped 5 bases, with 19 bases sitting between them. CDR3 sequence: CALRRDKGDEQYF. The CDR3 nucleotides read TGTGCCCTACGTCGGGACAAAGGCGACGAGCAGTACTTC.

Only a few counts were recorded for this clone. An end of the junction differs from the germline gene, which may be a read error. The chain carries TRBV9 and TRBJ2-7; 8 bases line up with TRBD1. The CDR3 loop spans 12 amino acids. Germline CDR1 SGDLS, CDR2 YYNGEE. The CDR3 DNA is TGTGCCAGCAGCGTAGGGGGGACAGGCCAGCACTTC. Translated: CASSVGGTGQHF.

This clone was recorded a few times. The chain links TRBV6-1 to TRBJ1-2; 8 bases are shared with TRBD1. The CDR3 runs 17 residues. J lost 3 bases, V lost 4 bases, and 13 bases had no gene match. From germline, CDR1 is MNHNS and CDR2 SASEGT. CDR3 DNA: TGTGCCAGCAGTGCCCCTAATCAGGGGGCGGTCGACTATGGCTACACCTTC. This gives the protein CASSAPNQGAVDYGYTF.